This T cell receptor beta chain stems from a study of identical twins. TCRdb re-derived calls from the 5' RACE reads in MiXCR, one entry per CDR3 protein. The data contain approximately 210,000 distinct CDR3 sequences, around a tenth of them singletons. Details on this clonotype: The target antigen is unknown.

Study-level results: Compared with unrelated sharing, twin-shared out-of-frame alpha sequences had more low-probability sequences.

In germline, CDR1 is SGHVS, CDR2 FQNEAQ. V lost 9 bases and J lost 7; bases outside the gene matches: 10. The CDR3 length is 14 residues. Sequencing was done on a sample of memory (CD45RO+) T cells sorted from blood. V is TRBV7-8 and J is TRBJ2-1, with 9 bases lining up with TRBD1. The clonotype was recovered from a woman aged 18-30 years in good health. In DNA form, the CDR3 reads TGTGCCAGTTCCCTCGGGACAGGGACGAATGAGCAGTTCTTC. This translates into CASSLGTGTNEQFF.